The next 2 T cell receptor beta chains were all read from a single sample in a study of blood T cell repertoires in COVID-19. Sequenced by immunoSEQ multiplex PCR; TCRdb stores in-frame clones only, minus some. The profile covers about 130,000 clones, with about 89% appearing a single time and roughly 3.9% taken by the ten largest. Sequencing was carried out using peripheral blood. The receptor source for this set is a man aged 55 to 69 with COVID-19, enrolled during active disease.

V and J are TRBV7-2 and TRBJ2-7, with 12 bases lining up with TRBD2. Trimming at V came to 5 bases and at J to 1 base, leaving 6 bases not matched to a gene. CDR3 length equals 16 residues. The V gene's germline CDR1 is SGHTA and CDR2 FQGNSA. The CDR3 region has the DNA TGTGCCAGCAGCCTCCGACTAGCGGGGGAGTCCTACGAGCAGTACTTC. Protein: CASSLRLAGESYEQYF. The whole variable domain, filled in from reference TRBV7-2 and TRBJ2-7, reads GAGVSQSPSNKVTEKGKDVELRCDPISGHTALYWYRQSLGQGLEFLIYFQGNSAPDKSGLPSDRFSAERTGGSVSTLTIQRTQQEDSAVYLCASSLRLAGESYEQYFGPGTRLTVT.

The chain carries TRBV19 and TRBJ1-5; D might be TRBD1 (5 bases). Trimming shortened V by 7 bases and J by 4 bases, and 8 bases separated the two germline ends. Germline V gene data show CDR1 as LNHDA and CDR2 as SQIVND (reference sequence). CDR3 size: 12 residues. CDR3 sequence (DNA): TGTGCCAGTATCGGGGGGAATCAGCCCCAGCATTTT. Translating gives CASIGGNQPQHF.